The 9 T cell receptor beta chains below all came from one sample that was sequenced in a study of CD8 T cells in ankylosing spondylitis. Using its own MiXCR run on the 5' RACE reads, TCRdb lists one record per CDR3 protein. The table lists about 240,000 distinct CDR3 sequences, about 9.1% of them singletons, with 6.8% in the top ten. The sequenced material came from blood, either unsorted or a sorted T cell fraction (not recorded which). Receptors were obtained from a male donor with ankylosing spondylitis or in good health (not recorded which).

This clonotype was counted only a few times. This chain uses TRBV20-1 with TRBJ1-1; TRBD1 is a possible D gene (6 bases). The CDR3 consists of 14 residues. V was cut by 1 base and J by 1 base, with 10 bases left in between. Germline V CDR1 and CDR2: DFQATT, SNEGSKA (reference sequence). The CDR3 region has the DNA TGCAGTGCTAGAGTTGGGGGCTCGAACACTGAAGCTTTCTTT. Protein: CSARVGGSNTEAFF.

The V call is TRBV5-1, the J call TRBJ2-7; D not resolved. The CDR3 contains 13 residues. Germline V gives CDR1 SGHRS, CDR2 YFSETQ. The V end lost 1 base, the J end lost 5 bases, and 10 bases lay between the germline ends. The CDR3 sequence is CASSLQVRDEQYF. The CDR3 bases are TGCGCCAGCAGCTTGCAGGTCCGGGACGAGCAGTACTTC.

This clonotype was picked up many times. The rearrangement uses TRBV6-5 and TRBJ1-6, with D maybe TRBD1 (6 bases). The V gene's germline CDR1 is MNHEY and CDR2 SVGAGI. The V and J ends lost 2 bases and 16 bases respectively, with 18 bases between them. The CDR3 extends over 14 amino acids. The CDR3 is CASSYGGGIVGLHF. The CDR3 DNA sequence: TGTGCCAGCAGTTACGGGGGCGGGATAGTGGGACTCCACTTT.

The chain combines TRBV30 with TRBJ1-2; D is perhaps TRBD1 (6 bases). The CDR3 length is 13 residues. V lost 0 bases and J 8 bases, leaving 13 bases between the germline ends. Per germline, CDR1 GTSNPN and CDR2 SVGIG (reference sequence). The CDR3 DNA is TGTGCCTGGAGTGTACAACAGGGTTTGGGCTACACCTTC. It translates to CAWSVQQGLGYTF.

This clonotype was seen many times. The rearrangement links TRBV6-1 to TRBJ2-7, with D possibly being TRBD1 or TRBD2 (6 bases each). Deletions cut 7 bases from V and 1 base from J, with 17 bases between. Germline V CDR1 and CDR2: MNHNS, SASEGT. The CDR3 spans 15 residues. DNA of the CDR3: TGTGCCAGCATCGACACAGGAGGGGGTTCCTACGAGCAGTACTTC. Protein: CASIDTGGGSYEQYF.

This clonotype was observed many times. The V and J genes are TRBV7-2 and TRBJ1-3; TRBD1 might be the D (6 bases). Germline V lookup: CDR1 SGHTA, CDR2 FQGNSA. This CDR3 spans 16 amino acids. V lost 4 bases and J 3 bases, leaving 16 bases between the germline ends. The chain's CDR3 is CASSSQWGAGGNTIYF. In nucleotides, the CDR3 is TGTGCCAGCAGCTCCCAATGGGGGGCAGGTGGAAACACCATATATTTT.

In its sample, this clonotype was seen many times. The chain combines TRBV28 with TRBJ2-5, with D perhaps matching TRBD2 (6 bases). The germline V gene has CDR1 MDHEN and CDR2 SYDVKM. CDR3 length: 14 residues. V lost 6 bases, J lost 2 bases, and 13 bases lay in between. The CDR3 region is CASSRDWGQETQYF. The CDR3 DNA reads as TGTGCCAGCAGCAGGGACTGGGGACAAGAGACCCAGTACTTC.

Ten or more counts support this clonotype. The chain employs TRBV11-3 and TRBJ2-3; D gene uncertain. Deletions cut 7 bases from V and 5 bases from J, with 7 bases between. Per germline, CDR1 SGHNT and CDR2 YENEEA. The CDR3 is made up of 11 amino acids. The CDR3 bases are TGTGCCAGCAACCTTCGAGATACGCAGTATTTT. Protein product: CASNLRDTQYF.

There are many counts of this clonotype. CDR3 loop: CASRYRGTNSPLHF. In DNA, the CDR3 is TGTGCCAGCAGGTACAGGGGGACTAATTCACCCCTCCACTTT. The chain recombines TRBV5-6 with TRBJ1-6, with TRBD1 matching over 8 bases. This CDR3 region has 14 residues. Germline V gene data show CDR1 as SGHDT and CDR2 as YYEEEE. V lost 5 bases and J lost 6; bases outside the gene matches: 4.